The 9 T cell receptor beta chains in this list originate from one sample, sequenced in a study of CD8+CD57+ T cells in acquired aplastic anemia. Profiles of TCR beta VDJ and CDR3 were generated from a genomic DNA template. In TCRdb, the reads were re-called with MiXCR into one record per CDR3 protein. This sample has about 110,000 distinct CDR3 sequences, with under 60% found just once. The specimen was sorted CD4+, CD8+, or CD8+CD57+ T cells (not recorded which) from PBMCs. Receptors were obtained from a human donor in good health, serving as a control.

On this clonotype itself: Possible read error: a much larger clone is one base away. The rearrangement links TRBV6-1 to TRBJ2-1, with D possibly TRBD1 on 5 matching bases. Germline-derived CDR1 and CDR2 are MNHNS and SASEGT. The CDR3 has 15 amino acids. CDR3 sequence (DNA): TGTGCCAGCAGCGAACAGGAATCCTCCTACAATGAGCAGCTCTTC. The encoded protein is CASSEQESSYNEQLF.

The chain uses TRBV19 and TRBJ2-7, with 8 bases that match TRBD1. Germline V gene data show CDR1 as LNHDA and CDR2 as SQIVND (reference sequence). The CDR3 totals 14 residues. V was pared by 0 bases and J by 6 bases, with 4 bases of the junction left unmatched. This chain's CDR3 is CASSIEGQASEQYF. Written as DNA, the CDR3 is TGTGCCAGTAGTATAGAGGGACAGGCTAGCGAGCAGTACTTC.

For this clonotype: The junction and the germline gene differ at one end; a read error may be behind it. DNA for the CDR3: TGCGCTAGCATTCCTACGGGGGGAGATACGCAGTATTTT. Protein product: CASIPTGGDTQYF. This chain joins TRBV10-2 and TRBJ2-3; 7 bases fit TRBD2. Germline CDR1 is WSHSY and CDR2 is SAAADI. This CDR3 region has 13 residues.

In this sample, this clonotype turned up many times. This rearrangement joins TRBV19 to TRBJ2-5; no definite D call. This CDR3 has 15 amino acids. Germline lookup yields CDR1 LNHDA and CDR2 SQIVND (reference sequence). V gave up 3 bases and J gave up 2 bases, with 13 bases separating them. Here the CDR3 reads CASSIRLRQQETQYF. CDR3 DNA: TGTGCCAGTAGTATCCGCCTCCGGCAGCAAGAGACCCAGTACTTC.

There are many counts of this clonotype. The rearrangement uses TRBV5-6 and TRBJ1-2; D remains ambiguous. Per germline, CDR1 SGHDT and CDR2 YYEEEE. This CDR3 is 11 amino acids long. V shed 0 bases and J shed 8 bases, with 5 bases lying between them. The CDR3: CASSLVGGYTF. The CDR3 bases are TGTGCCAGCAGCTTGGTAGGGGGCTACACCTTC.

This clonotype occurred a few times. The V and J genes are TRBV29-1 and TRBJ2-7, with 7 bases fitting TRBD1. The CDR3 extends over 12 amino acids. Germline values: CDR1 SQVTM, CDR2 ANQGSEA. The junction had 8 bases not matched to a gene; V was cut back by 6 bases and J by 6 bases. The CDR3 nucleotides are TGCAGCGTCAGGGACAGAAATCCCGAGCAGTACTTC. The encoded protein is CSVRDRNPEQYF.

With respect to this clonotype: The junction differs from germline at one of its ends, possibly a read error. The chain carries TRBV19 and TRBJ1-2; 9 bases are shared with TRBD1. Germline V CDR1 and CDR2: LNHDA, SQIVND (reference sequence). The CDR3 totals 13 residues. CDR3 sequence (DNA): TGTGCCAGTAGTGCGGGACAGGGTTATGGCTGCACCTTC. This translates into CASSAGQGYGCTF.

The chain uses TRBV24-1 and TRBJ2-3, with TRBD2 matching 7 bases. V trimming: 5 bases; J trimming: 3 bases; junction bases outside the gene matches: 4. The germline V gene encodes CDR1 KGHDR and CDR2 SFDVKD. This CDR3 is 14 amino acids long. The CDR3 reads CATSGGGGTDTQYF. The CDR3 DNA sequence: TGTGCCACCAGTGGGGGGGGTGGTACAGATACGCAGTATTTT.

This clonotype was found many times. CDR3 residues: CASSYNGENQPQHF. The CDR3 DNA follows: TGTGCCAGCAGTTACAACGGGGAGAATCAGCCCCAGCATTTT. The chain joins TRBV6-5 to TRBJ1-5; no firm D call. V lost 2 bases, J lost 4 bases, and 9 bases lay in between. CDR1 MNHEY and CDR2 SVGAGI come from the germline V gene. CDR3 size: 14 residues.